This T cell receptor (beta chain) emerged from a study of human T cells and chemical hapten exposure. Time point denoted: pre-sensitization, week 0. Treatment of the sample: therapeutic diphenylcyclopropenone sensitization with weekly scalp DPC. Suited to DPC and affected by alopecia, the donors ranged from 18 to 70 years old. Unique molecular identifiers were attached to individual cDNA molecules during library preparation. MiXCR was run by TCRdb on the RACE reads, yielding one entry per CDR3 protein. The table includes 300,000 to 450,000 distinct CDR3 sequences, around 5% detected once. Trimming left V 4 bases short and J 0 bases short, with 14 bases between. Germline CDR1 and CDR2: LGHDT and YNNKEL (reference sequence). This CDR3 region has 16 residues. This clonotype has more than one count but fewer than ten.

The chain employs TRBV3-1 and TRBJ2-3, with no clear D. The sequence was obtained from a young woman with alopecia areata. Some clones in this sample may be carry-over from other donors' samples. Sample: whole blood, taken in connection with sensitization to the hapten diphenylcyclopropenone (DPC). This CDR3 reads CASSPPAAESTDTQYF. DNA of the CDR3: TGTGCCAGCAGCCCCCCCGCGGCGGAAAGCACAGATACGCAGTATTTT.